This TCR beta chain was captured in a study of early stage breast cancer tumors. About the research overall: Seven or eight ER+/PR+/HER2- tumors were invasive ductal; four were invasive lobular. Study results and limitations: Tumors had roughly 2.3-fold higher T cell density and higher clonality than adjacent normal breast tissue. Enriched TCRB sequences shared across patients were mostly commonly generated sequences.

Blood replicates held 0.5 ug DNA, tumor or normal breast about 1.5 ug, two each. Data came from immunoSEQ multiplex PCR; TCRdb stores just in-frame clones and leaves some out. The sample lists 25,000 to 30,000 clones; roughly 78% were seen once. A word on this clone: Its antigen is not known.

Germline CDR1 SEHNR, CDR2 FQNEAQ (reference sequence). Trimming stripped 5 bases from V and 0 bases from J, with 21 bases between. The CDR3 spans 18 residues. The TCR comes from a person in their sixties or seventies with breast cancer. Source material: blood. The chain joins TRBV7-9 to TRBJ2-3, with a possible D match to TRBD1 (6 bases). CDR3 nucleotide sequence: TGTGCCAGCAGCCTCAGGGGAAATCTCGTTGCTAGCACAGATACGCAGTATTTT. This codes for CASSLRGNLVASTDTQYF.